This TCR beta chain is drawn from a study of identical twins. V gave up 6 bases and J gave up 5 bases; unmatched junction bases: 11. Germline loops: CDR1 LGHDT, CDR2 YNNKEL (reference sequence). The CDR3 consists of 15 residues. This clonotype was counted between two and nine times. TCRdb redid the calling of the 5' RACE reads with MiXCR, one entry per CDR3 protein. The sample has hundreds of thousands of distinct CDR3 sequences; around 6% are singletons. The receptor's source is a man between 18 and 29 years old in good health. The chain recombines TRBV3-1 with TRBJ2-5, with 8 nucleotides matching TRBD1. Sequences were obtained from naive T cells sorted from blood. For the CDR3, the DNA is TGTGCCAGCAGACCGATTGACAGGGGTGTGGAGACCCAGTACTTC. This sequence encodes CASRPIDRGVETQYF.